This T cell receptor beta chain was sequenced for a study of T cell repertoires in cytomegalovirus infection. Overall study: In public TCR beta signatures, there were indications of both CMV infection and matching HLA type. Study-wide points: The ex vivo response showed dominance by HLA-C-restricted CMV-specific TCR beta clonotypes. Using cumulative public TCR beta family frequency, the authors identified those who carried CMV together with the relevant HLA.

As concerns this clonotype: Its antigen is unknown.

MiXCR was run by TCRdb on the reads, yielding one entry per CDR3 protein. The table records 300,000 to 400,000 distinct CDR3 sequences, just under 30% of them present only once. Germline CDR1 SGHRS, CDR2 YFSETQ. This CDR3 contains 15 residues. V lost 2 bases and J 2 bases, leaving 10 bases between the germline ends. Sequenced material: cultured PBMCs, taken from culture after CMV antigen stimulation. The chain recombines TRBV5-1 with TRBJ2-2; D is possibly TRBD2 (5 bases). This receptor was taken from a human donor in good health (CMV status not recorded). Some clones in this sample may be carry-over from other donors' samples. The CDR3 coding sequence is TGCGCCAGCAGCTTTCAATCTAGCAACACCGGGGAGCTGTTTTTT. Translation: CASSFQSSNTGELFF.